This T cell receptor beta chain was recovered during a study of regulatory T cells in long-lasting Graves disease. About the study: Those with persistent Graves' disease had received antithyroid drugs for over 5 years with positive TSH receptor antibodies.

Study conclusions and caveats: Newly diagnosed patients had higher TCR diversity than persistent Graves' patients did. Favored usage of TRBV28, TRBJ1-2 and TRBJ2-5 was recorded in persistent disease.

The time point: persistent/refractory GD, antithyroid drugs over 5 years with positive TRAb. Following extraction of RNA from PBMCs, that RNA was used to make the TCR library. CDR3 regions were amplified by Arm-PCR using iRepertoire HTBI primers to build TCR beta libraries. TCRdb called the multiplex PCR reads again in MiXCR, with one record for every CDR3 protein. The sample shows approximately 400,000 distinct CDR3 sequences, roughly 24% of them seen only once. Losses at the gene ends were 3 bases for V and 6 bases for J; bases not matched to a gene: 6. The CDR3 runs to 14 residues. The V gene's germline CDR1 is KGHSH and CDR2 LQKENI. This clonotype has only a few counts. Antigen specificity is unknown.

This chain links TRBV18 with TRBJ1-2; TRBD1 agrees at 8 bases. The sequences come from peripheral blood mononuclear cells (PBMCs), collected when the disease was refractory, from a patient treated with antithyroid drugs. This clonotype was obtained from a woman between 40 and 50 years old with Graves disease. Here the CDR3 DNA reads TGTGCCAGCTCACCGTTGACAGGGGAAGATGGCTACACCTTC. Translation gives CASSPLTGEDGYTF.